This T cell receptor (beta chain) was identified during a study of blood T cell repertoires in COVID-19. Study-level information: The United States, Italy and Spain provided the acute and convalescent COVID-19 samples. The cDNA or gDNA used as material had been derived from T cells, B-cell-depleted T cells, or PBMCs.

CDR3 length: 15 residues. CDR1 is MNHEY and CDR2 is SVGAGI in the germline V gene. The junction had 5 bases not matched to a gene; V was cut back by 7 bases and J by 0 bases. Seattle's cohort entered during active infection and was followed longitudinally. The authors' processing: Amplification with reference gene primers provided the estimates of nucleated cell counts. Sequenced by immunoSEQ multiplex PCR; TCRdb stores in-frame clones only, minus some. V and J calls and clone size are given by that table; D and trimming were obtained from the DNA. This table has approximately 160,000 clones, roughly 86% appearing once.

V gene TRBV6-5 combines with J gene TRBJ2-2; 7 bases match TRBD1. The sequence came from a man between 60 and 70 years old with COVID-19, enrolled during active disease. The sample consisted of peripheral blood. CDR3 residues: CASIGTATNTGELFF. The CDR3 DNA reads TGTGCCAGCATTGGGACAGCCACGAACACCGGGGAGCTGTTTTTT.